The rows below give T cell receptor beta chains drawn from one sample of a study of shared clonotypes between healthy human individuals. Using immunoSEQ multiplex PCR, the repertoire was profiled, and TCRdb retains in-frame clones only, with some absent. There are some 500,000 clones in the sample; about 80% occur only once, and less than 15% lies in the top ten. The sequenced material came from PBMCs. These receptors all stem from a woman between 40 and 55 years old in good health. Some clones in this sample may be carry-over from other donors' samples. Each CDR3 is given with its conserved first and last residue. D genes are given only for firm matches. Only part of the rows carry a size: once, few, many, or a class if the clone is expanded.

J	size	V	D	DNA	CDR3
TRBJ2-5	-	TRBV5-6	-	TGTGCCAGCAGCTATCTGAGGGAGACCCAGTACTTC	CASSYLRETQYF
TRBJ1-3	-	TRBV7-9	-	TGTGCCAGCAGCTTAGGTCCGCTCAGGGCTGGAAACACCATATATTTT	CASSLGPLRAGNTIYF
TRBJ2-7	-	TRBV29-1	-	TGCAGCGTTGCCTATAAGGGTGTCCACGAGCAGTACTTC	CSVAYKGVHEQYF
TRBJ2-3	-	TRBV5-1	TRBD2	TGCGCCAGCAGCTTGGGTGGACTAGCGGGGGTGACAGATACGCAGTATTTT	CASSLGGLAGVTDTQYF
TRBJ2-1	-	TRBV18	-	TGTGCCAGCTCACCAGAGACAGCCTACAATGAGCAGTTCTTC	CASSPETAYNEQFF
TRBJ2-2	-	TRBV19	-	TGTGCCAGTAGTATCGTCGAGGGAAAGAACACCGGGGAGCTGTTTTTT	CASSIVEGKNTGELFF
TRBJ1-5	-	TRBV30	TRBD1	TGTGCCTGGAGTGTACCGAGACAGGGGGATAGGCAGCCCCAGCATTTT	CAWSVPRQGDRQPQHF
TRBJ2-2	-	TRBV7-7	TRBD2	TGTGCTAGCAGCGGGGGCTACACCGGGGAGCTGTTTTTT	CASSGGYTGELFF
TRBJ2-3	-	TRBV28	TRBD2	TGTGCCAGCAGTTTACCGACTAGCGGGAGGCACACAGATACGCAGTATTTT	CASSLPTSGRHTDTQYF
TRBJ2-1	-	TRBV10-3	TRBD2	TGTGCCATCAGTGAGTCAATCCTAGCGGAAAATGAGCAGTTCTTC	CAISESILAENEQFF
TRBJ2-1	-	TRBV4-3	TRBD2	TGCGCCAGCAGCCAAGGGGCCACGGGAGGGCACCATGAGCAGTTCTTC	CASSQGATGGHHEQFF
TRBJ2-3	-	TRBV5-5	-	TGTGCCAGCATCCCCCGGGGGCGGGGTTCGGATACGCAGTATTTT	CASIPRGRGSDTQYF
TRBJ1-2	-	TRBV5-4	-	TGTGCCAGCAGCGCCGGGTCCTATGGCTACACCTTC	CASSAGSYGYTF
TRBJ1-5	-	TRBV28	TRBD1	TGTGCCAGCAGTTTCGAACAGGGGGGGGGTCAGCCCCAGCATTTT	CASSFEQGGGQPQHF
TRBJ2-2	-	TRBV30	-	TGTGCCTGGAGCGACGGACTTTGGTGCCACCGGGGAGCTGTTTTT	CAWSDGLWCHRGAVF
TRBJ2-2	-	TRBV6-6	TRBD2	TGTGCCAGCAGGCTCGAGCGGGATGGCACCGGGGAGCTGTTTTTT	CASRLERDGTGELFF
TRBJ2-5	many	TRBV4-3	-	TGCGCCAGCAGCCAAGGGACAGCGAGCGGGCAAGAGACCCAGTACTTC	CASSQGTASGQETQYF
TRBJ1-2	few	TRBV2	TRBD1	TGTGCCAGCAGAGGCGGGACAGGGGGAGAGGGCTATGGCTACACCTTC	CASRGGTGGEGYGYTF
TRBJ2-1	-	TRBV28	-	TGTGCCAGCAGTCGGCGGATGGGGAGCTCCTACAATGAGCAGTTCTTC	CASSRRMGSSYNEQFF
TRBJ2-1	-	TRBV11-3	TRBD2	TGTGCCAGCAGCTTTCAAGCGGGAGATGAGCAGTTCTTC	CASSFQAGDEQFF
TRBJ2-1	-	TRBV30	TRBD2	TGTGCCTGGACAGCGGGAGGTTACAATGAGCAGTTCTTC	CAWTAGGYNEQFF
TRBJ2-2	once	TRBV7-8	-	TGTGCCAGCAGATCCCTGGGTGCTTCGAACACCGGGGAGCTGTTTTTT	CASRSLGASNTGELFF
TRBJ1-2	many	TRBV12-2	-	TGTGCAAGTCGCTTTCGAGGCTACACCTTC	CASRFRGYTF
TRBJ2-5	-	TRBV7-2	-	TGTGCCAGCAGCTTAAATCCAGCGGGCCAAGAGACCCAGTACTTC	CASSLNPAGQETQYF
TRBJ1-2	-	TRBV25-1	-	TGTGCCAGCAGTGATCGGGGGATTCCAACTGGCTACACCTTC	CASSDRGIPTGYTF
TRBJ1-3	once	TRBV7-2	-	TGTGCCAGCAGGAGGAGGGGTTCTCCGTCCGGAAACACCATATATTTT	CASRRRGSPSGNTIYF
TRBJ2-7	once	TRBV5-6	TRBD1	TGTGCCAGCAGCCAGGAAGCGACAGGGGTTGGCTACGAGCAGTACTTC	CASSQEATGVGYEQYF
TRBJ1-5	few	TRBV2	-	TGTGCCAGCAGTGGCGGGGCGGCTAGCAATCAGCCCCAGCATTTT	CASSGGAASNQPQHF
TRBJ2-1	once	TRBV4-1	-	TGCGCCAGCAGCGCCCTGCCCGGCGGGACGTACAATGAGCAGTTCTTC	CASSALPGGTYNEQFF